A single sample gave rise to the 3 T cell receptor beta chains below, sequenced in a study of shared clonotypes between healthy human individuals. Profiled with immunoSEQ multiplex PCR; TCRdb holds only in-frame clones, not every one. The sample shows around 1.5 million clones, about 98% of them seen only once. Material: naive CD4+ T cells sorted from blood. As for subset: CD45RA+ positively selected. These receptors were taken from a man under 40 in good health.

V usage is TRBV12-5 and J usage is TRBJ1-4; no definite D call. CDR1 and CDR2 from the germline V gene are LGHNT and FRNRAP. The CDR3 has 16 amino acids. V lost 0 bases, J lost 8 bases, and 16 bases lay in between. CDR3 in DNA: TGTGCTAGTGGTTTGGTAACGGGAGGGAAGGACGAAAAACTGTTTTTT. Its translation: CASGLVTGGKDEKLFF.

The chain combines TRBV28 with TRBJ2-2; 7 bases line up with TRBD2. V was pared by 5 bases and J by 4 bases, with 16 bases of the junction left unmatched. CDR3 length: 18 residues. CDR1 and CDR2 from the germline V gene are MDHEN and SYDVKM. CDR3 amino acids: CASSLITRTGGGTGELFF. In nucleotides, the CDR3 is TGTGCCAGCAGTCTTATTACTAGGACGGGAGGAGGCACCGGGGAGCTGTTTTTT.

The V gene is TRBV18, the J gene TRBJ1-2, with D tentatively TRBD1 (5 bases). Germline V gene sequence: CDR1 KGHSH, CDR2 LQKENI. V was pared by 3 bases and J by 8 bases, with 13 bases between. The CDR3 extends over 13 amino acids. The CDR3 DNA is TGTGCCAGCTCACCCATACCGGGGACCGGCTACACCTTC. It codes for CASSPIPGTGYTF.